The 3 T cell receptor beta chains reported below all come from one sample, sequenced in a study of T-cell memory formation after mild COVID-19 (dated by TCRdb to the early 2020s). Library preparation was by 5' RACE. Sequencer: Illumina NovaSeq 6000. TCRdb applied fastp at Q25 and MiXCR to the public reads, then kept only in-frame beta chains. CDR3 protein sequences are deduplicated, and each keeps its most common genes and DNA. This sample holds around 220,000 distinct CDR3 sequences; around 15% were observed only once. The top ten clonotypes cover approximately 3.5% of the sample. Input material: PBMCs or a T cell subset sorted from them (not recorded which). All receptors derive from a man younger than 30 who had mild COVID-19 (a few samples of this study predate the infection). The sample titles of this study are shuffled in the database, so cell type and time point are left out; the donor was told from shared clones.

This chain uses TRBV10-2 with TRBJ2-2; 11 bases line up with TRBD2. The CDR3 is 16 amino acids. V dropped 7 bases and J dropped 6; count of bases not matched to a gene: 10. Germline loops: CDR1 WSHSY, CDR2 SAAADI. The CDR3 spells CASIEGLAGGAGELFF. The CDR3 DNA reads TGCGCCAGCATCGAAGGGCTAGCGGGGGGCGCCGGGGAGCTGTTTTTT.

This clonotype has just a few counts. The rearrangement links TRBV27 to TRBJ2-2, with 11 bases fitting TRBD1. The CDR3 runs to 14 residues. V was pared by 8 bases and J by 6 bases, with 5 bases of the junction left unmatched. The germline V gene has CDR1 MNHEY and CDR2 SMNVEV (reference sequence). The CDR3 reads CASEGQGDPGELFF. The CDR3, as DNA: TGTGCCAGCGAGGGACAGGGGGACCCCGGGGAGCTGTTTTTT.

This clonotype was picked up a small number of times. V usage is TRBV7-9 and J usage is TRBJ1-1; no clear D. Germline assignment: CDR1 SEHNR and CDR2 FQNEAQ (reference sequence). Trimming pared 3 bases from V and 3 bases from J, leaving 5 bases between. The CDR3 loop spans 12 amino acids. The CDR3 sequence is CASSFGDTEAFF. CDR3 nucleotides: TGTGCCAGCAGCTTTGGGGACACTGAAGCTTTCTTT.